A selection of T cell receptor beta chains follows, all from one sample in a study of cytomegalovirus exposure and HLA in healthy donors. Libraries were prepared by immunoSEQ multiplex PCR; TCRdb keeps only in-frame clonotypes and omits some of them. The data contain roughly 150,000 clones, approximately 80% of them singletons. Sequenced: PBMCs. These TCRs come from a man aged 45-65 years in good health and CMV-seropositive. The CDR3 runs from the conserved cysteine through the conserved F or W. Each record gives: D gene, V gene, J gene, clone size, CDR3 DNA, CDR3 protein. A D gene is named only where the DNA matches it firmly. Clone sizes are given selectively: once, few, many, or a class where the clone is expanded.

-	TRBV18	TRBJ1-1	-	TGTGCCAGCTCACCGTCTACGGACACTGAAGCTTTCTTT	CASSPSTDTEAFF
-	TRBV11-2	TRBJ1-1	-	TGTGCCAGCAGCTTAGCGTTCGGAGGCACTGAAGCTTTCTTT	CASSLAFGGTEAFF
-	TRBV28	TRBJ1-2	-	TGTGCCAGCAGTTTGGACAGCTATGGCTACACCTTC	CASSLDSYGYTF
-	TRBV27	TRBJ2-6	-	TGTGCCAGCAGTTTGGGTTCGGCAGTGCGGATCTCTGGGGCCAACGTCCTGACTTTC	CASSLGSAVRISGANVLTF
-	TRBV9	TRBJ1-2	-	TGTGCCAGCAGCCTGGGGACATTTAACTATGGCTACACCTTC	CASSLGTFNYGYTF
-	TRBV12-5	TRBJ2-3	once	TGTGCTAGTGGCCTGGGACTTCTGAGCACAGATACGCAGTATTTT	CASGLGLLSTDTQYF
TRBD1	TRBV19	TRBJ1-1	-	TGTGCCAGTAGTGCCGGGACAGGGGTTACTATGAACACTGAAGCTTTCTTT	CASSAGTGVTMNTEAFF
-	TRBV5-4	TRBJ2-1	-	TGTGCCAGCAGCTTGAGAGGGAACTACAATGAGCAGTTCTTC	CASSLRGNYNEQFF
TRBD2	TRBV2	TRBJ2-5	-	TGTGCCAGCAGCCCGATGACTAGCGGGGGGCGGGAGACCCAGTACTTC	CASSPMTSGGRETQYF
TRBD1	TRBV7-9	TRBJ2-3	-	TGTGCCAGCAGCCCGGGACAGGGTTTTTCGACAGATACGCAGTATTTT	CASSPGQGFSTDTQYF
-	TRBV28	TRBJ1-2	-	TGTGCCAGCAGCGGGCAGAGGGCACTCTATGGCTACACCTTC	CASSGQRALYGYTF
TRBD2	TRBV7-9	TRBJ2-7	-	TGTGCCAGCAGCTTAGGGCGGGGGGTAAACGAGCAGTACTTC	CASSLGRGVNEQYF
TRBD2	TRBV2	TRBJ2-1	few	TGTGCCAGTCTTTGGGGGACTAGCAATGGGCAGTTCTTC	CASLWGTSNGQFF
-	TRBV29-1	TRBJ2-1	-	TGCAGCGTTCGTCGCCGGGGGGCAGGTGAGCAGTTCTTC	CSVRRRGAGEQFF
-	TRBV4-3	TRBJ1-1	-	TGCGCCAGCAGCCAAGAGACGAGGCAGAATGAAGCTTTCTTT	CASSQETRQNEAFF
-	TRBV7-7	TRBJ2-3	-	TGTGCCAGCAGCTTAGAGTTAGGGGCAACAGATACGCAGTATTTT	CASSLELGATDTQYF
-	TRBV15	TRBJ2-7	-	TGTGCCACCAGCAGAGAACGGGGGGCAGCCTACGAGCAGTACTTC	CATSRERGAAYEQYF
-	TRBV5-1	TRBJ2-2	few	TGCGCCAGCAGCGGGGAGATTCGGAGGAACACCGGGGAGCTGTTTTTT	CASSGEIRRNTGELFF
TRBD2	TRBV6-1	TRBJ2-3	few	TGTGCCAGCAGTTTCCTAGCGGGGGGTGGAGATACGCAGTATTTT	CASSFLAGGGDTQYF